Listed below are T cell receptor beta chains from one sample, sequenced in a study of T-cell reconstitution after alpha-beta-depleted transplantation in children. TCRdb itself ran the PCR reads through MiXCR, one entry per CDR3 protein. Counted here are 780,000 or so distinct CDR3 sequences, 16% occurring once; the ten biggest clones make up approximately 5%. Sample: PBMCs, mostly from graft donor cells, taken 360 days after TCRalphabeta/CD19-depleted stem cell transplant. The source of these receptors is a male patient under 18 who had a stem cell transplant for acute lymphoblastic leukemia, so the T cells may come from the graft donor. Each CDR3 is given with its conserved first and last residue. A D gene is named only where the DNA matches it firmly. Size values are once, few and many counts, or a class for expanded clones, and some rows have none.

clone_size: few; v_call: TRBV5-5; d_call: TRBD2; j_call: TRBJ2-1; cdr3_nt: TGTGCCAGCAGGCGGAGCGGGAGGGGATTATACAATGAGCAGTTCTTC; cdr3_aa: CASRRSGRGLYNEQFF
clone_size: .; v_call: TRBV6-1; d_call: .; j_call: TRBJ1-2; cdr3_nt: TGTGCCAGCAGGCCCTCGGGGATCCTAGCTAACTATGGCTACACCTTC; cdr3_aa: CASRPSGILANYGYTF
clone_size: few; v_call: TRBV29-1; d_call: .; j_call: TRBJ2-5; cdr3_nt: TGCAGCGTTGAAGGGTTTGCCGGGGAGACCCAGTACTTC; cdr3_aa: CSVEGFAGETQYF
clone_size: few; v_call: TRBV20-1; d_call: TRBD2; j_call: TRBJ2-1; cdr3_nt: TGCAGTGCTACCTGGGGGGCTAGCGGGAGAAATGAGCAGTTCTTC; cdr3_aa: CSATWGASGRNEQFF
clone_size: few; v_call: TRBV5-1; d_call: .; j_call: TRBJ2-5; cdr3_nt: TGCGCCAGCGGGGCGGGGTCGGAGACCCAGTACTTC; cdr3_aa: CASGAGSETQYF
clone_size: few; v_call: TRBV4-1; d_call: .; j_call: TRBJ1-4; cdr3_nt: TGCGCCAGCAGCCAAATTGTCTTACGGATGAGCCATGTAGAAAAACTGTTTTTT; cdr3_aa: CASSQIVLRMSHVEKLFF
clone_size: few; v_call: TRBV12-3/TRBV12-4; d_call: .; j_call: TRBJ1-5; cdr3_nt: TGTGCTCAGGACAAAACTAGCAATCAGCCCCAGCATTTT; cdr3_aa: CAQDKTSNQPQHF
clone_size: few; v_call: TRBV7-9; d_call: .; j_call: TRBJ1-2; cdr3_nt: TGTGCCAGCAGCAAAACGGGAGACTACTACACCTTC; cdr3_aa: CASSKTGDYYTF
clone_size: many; v_call: TRBV18; d_call: .; j_call: TRBJ2-2; cdr3_nt: TGTGCCAGCTCACCACGTGTGCTAGAGAAGATTTCCGGGGAGCTGTTTTTT; cdr3_aa: CASSPRVLEKISGELFF
clone_size: .; v_call: TRBV27; d_call: .; j_call: TRBJ1-5; cdr3_nt: TGTGCCAGCAGTTCCCGCGGAGGGGGCAATCAGCCCCAGCATTTT; cdr3_aa: CASSSRGGGNQPQHF
clone_size: few; v_call: TRBV20-1; d_call: TRBD2; j_call: TRBJ2-7; cdr3_nt: TGCAGTGCTAGACCCCAGGGACTAGCGGGAGGTCGTGGCGGCGAGCAGTACTTC; cdr3_aa: CSARPQGLAGGRGGEQYF
clone_size: few; v_call: TRBV29-1; d_call: .; j_call: TRBJ2-1; cdr3_nt: TGCAGCGTTGAAGGGGTAGGCGCGGGAAATGAGCAGTTCTTC; cdr3_aa: CSVEGVGAGNEQFF
clone_size: .; v_call: TRBV15; d_call: .; j_call: TRBJ1-1; cdr3_nt: TGTGCCACCCTAGCGCCGAGCGCCGAAGCTTTCTTT; cdr3_aa: CATLAPSAEAFF
clone_size: .; v_call: TRBV24-1; d_call: TRBD1; j_call: TRBJ2-5; cdr3_nt: TGTGCCACCAGTAGTCCAGGGGGCCCGTTTCAAGAGACCCAGTACTTC; cdr3_aa: CATSSPGGPFQETQYF
clone_size: .; v_call: TRBV7-9; d_call: TRBD2; j_call: TRBJ2-7; cdr3_nt: TGTGCCAGCAGCTTAGTAGCGGGATTAGCCTACGAGCAGTACTTC; cdr3_aa: CASSLVAGLAYEQYF
clone_size: once; v_call: TRBV11-1; d_call: .; j_call: TRBJ2-7; cdr3_nt: TGTGCCAGCTTAAGCTCCTACGAGCAGTACTTC; cdr3_aa: CASLSSYEQYF
clone_size: few; v_call: TRBV12-3/TRBV12-4; d_call: .; j_call: TRBJ2-1; cdr3_nt: TGTGCCAGCAGTTTTTCTCGCCCCCAGCGTAACAATGAGCAGTTCTTC; cdr3_aa: CASSFSRPQRNNEQFF
clone_size: few; v_call: TRBV29-1; d_call: .; j_call: TRBJ2-1; cdr3_nt: TGCAGCGTTGAGGCCCCAAAGGGGCGAGATGAGCAGTTCTTC; cdr3_aa: CSVEAPKGRDEQFF
clone_size: many; v_call: TRBV5-1; d_call: TRBD2; j_call: TRBJ2-7; cdr3_nt: TGCGCCAGCAGCTTGGCGTCTAGCGGAGCAAACTACGAGCAGTACTTC; cdr3_aa: CASSLASSGANYEQYF
clone_size: few; v_call: TRBV20-1; d_call: TRBD2; j_call: TRBJ2-4; cdr3_nt: TGCAGTGCTAGAGATTTCGGCCTAGCGGGGAAAAACATTCAGTACTTC; cdr3_aa: CSARDFGLAGKNIQYF
clone_size: .; v_call: TRBV5-1; d_call: TRBD2; j_call: TRBJ2-4; cdr3_nt: TGCGCCAGCAGCCCTGCACCCCTAGCGGGAGGAGCCAAAAACATTCAGTACTTC; cdr3_aa: CASSPAPLAGGAKNIQYF
clone_size: .; v_call: TRBV20-1; d_call: .; j_call: TRBJ2-4; cdr3_nt: TGCAGTGCTGGTTTAGCGGAGCAAGCCAAAAACATTCAGTACTTC; cdr3_aa: CSAGLAEQAKNIQYF
clone_size: few; v_call: TRBV15; d_call: .; j_call: TRBJ2-2; cdr3_nt: TGTGCCACCAGCAGAGAAGGGAACTTGGACGGGGAGCTGTTTTTT; cdr3_aa: CATSREGNLDGELFF
clone_size: few; v_call: TRBV27; d_call: .; j_call: TRBJ2-7; cdr3_nt: TGTGCCAGCAGTCGGGGTTGGGAGCAGTACTTC; cdr3_aa: CASSRGWEQYF
clone_size: .; v_call: TRBV14; d_call: TRBD1; j_call: TRBJ1-5; cdr3_nt: TGTGCCAGCAGCCCCAGACAGGGTGATCAGCCCCAGCATTTT; cdr3_aa: CASSPRQGDQPQHF